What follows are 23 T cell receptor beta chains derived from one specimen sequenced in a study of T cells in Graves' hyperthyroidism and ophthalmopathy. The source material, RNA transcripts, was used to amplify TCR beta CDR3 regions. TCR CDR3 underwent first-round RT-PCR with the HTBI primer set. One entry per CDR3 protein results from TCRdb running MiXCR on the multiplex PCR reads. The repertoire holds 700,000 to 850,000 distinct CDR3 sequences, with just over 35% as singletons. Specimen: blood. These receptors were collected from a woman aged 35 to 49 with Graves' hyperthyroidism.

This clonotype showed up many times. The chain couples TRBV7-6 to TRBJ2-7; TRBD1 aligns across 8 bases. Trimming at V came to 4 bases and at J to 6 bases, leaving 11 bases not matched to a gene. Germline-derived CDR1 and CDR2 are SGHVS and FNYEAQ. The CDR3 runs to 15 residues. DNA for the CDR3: TGTGCCAGCAGCTCGCCCCGGACAGGGACGGGCGAGCAGTACTTC. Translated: CASSSPRTGTGEQYF.

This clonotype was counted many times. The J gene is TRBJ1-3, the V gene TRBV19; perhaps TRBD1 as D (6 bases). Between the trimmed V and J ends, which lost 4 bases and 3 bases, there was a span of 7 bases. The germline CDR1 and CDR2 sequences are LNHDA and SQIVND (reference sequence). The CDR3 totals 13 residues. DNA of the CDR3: TGTGCCAGTAGTACAGGGGATGGAAACACCATATATTTT. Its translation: CASSTGDGNTIYF.

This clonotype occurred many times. In DNA form, the CDR3 reads TGTGCCATCACCGACAGCTATGGCTACACCTTC. This sequence encodes CAITDSYGYTF. V gene TRBV10-3 combines with J gene TRBJ1-2; possible D gene TRBD1, 5 bases. Trimming removed 7 bases from V and 4 bases from J, with 7 bases in between. CDR3 length: 11 amino acids. Germline V lookup: CDR1 ENHRY, CDR2 SYGVKD.

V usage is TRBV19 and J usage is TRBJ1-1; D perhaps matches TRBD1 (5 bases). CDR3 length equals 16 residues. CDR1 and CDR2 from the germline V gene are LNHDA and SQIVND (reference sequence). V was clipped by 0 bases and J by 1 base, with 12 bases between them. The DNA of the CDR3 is TGTGCCAGTAGTATAGACGCGTGGGACGGGAACACTGAAGCTTTCTTT. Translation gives CASSIDAWDGNTEAFF.

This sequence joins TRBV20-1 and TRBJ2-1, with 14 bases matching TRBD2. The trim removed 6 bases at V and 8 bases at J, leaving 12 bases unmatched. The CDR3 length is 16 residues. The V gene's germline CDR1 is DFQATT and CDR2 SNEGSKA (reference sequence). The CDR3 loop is CSAEGSGLAGVDEQFF. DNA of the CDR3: TGCAGTGCGGAGGGATCGGGACTAGCGGGAGTGGATGAGCAGTTCTTC.

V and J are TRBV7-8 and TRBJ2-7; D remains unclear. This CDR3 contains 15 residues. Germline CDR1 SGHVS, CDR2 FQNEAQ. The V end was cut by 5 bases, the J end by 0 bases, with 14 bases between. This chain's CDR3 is CASSPHPGFSYEQYF. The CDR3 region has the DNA TGTGCCAGCAGCCCCCACCCAGGTTTCTCCTACGAGCAGTACTTC.

CDR3 residues: CASSLELGRKEKLFF. In nucleotides, the CDR3 is TGTGCCAGCAGCTTGGAATTAGGGAGGAAAGAAAAACTGTTTTTT. The chain is built from TRBV7-2 and TRBJ1-4, with D hard to call. The CDR3 has 15 residues. V was cut by 3 bases and J by 8 bases, with 16 bases left in between. Germline V CDR1 and CDR2: SGHTA, FQGNSA.

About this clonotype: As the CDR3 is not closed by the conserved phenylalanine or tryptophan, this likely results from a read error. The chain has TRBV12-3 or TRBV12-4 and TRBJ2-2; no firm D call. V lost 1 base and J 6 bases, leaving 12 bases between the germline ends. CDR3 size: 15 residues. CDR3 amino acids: CASSLVPGGAGELFL. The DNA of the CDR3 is TGTGCCAGCAGTTTAGTTCCGGGTGGCGCCGGGGAGCTGTTTCTT.

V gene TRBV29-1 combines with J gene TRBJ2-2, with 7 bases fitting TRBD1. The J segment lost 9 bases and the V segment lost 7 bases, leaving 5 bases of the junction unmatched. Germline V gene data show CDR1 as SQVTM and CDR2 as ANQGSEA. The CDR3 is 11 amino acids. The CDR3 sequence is CSASGGRELFF. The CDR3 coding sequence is TGCAGCGCCTCAGGGGGTAGGGAGCTGTTTTTT.

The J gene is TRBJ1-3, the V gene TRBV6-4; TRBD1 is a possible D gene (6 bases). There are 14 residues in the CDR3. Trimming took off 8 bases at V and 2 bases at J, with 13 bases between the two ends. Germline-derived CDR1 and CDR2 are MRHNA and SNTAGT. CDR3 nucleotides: TGTGCCAGCTGCGGCGGGGGGCCTGGAAACACCATATATTTT. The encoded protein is CASCGGGPGNTIYF.

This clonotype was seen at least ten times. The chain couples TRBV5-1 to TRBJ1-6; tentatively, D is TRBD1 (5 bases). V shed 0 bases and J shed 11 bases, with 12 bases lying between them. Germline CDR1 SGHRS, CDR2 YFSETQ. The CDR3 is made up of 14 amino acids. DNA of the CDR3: TGCGCCAGCAGCTTGGAGGACGGGGGAACACCCCTCCACTTT. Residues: CASSLEDGGTPLHF.

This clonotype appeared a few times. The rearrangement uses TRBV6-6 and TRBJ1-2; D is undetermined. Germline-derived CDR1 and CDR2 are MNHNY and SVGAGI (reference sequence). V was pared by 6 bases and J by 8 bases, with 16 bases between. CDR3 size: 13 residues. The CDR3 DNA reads TGTGCCAGCAGCTCAATAGGAAGGAACGGCTACACCTTC. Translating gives CASSSIGRNGYTF.

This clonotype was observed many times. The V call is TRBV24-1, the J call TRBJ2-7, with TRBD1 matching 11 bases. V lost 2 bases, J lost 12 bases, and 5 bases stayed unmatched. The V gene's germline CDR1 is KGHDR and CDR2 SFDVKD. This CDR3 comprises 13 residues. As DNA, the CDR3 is TGTGCCACCAGTGATTCGGACAGGGGGCTTTGGTACTTC. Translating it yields CATSDSDRGLWYF.

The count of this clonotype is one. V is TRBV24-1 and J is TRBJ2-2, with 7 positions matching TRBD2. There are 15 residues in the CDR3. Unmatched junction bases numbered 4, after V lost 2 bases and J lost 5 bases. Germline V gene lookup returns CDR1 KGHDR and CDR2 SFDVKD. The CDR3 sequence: CATSDWEAGTGELFF. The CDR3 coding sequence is TGTGCCACCAGTGATTGGGAAGCGGGGACCGGGGAGCTGTTTTTT.

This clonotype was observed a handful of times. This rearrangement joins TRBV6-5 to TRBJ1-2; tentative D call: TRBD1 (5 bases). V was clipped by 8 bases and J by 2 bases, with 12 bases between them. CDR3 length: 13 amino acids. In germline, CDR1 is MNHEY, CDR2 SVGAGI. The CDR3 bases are TGTGCCAGCTTCCGGGGACCGAACTATGGCTACACCTTC. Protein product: CASFRGPNYGYTF.

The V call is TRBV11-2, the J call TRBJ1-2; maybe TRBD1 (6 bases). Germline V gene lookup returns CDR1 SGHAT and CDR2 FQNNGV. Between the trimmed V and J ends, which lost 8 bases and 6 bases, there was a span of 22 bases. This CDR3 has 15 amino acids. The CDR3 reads CASSPIVGGQDGYTF. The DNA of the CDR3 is TGTGCCAGCTCACCGATTGTGGGGGGCCAGGATGGCTACACCTTC. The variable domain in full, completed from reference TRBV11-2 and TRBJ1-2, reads EAGVAQSPRYKIIEKRQSVAFWCNPISGHATLYWYQQILGQGPKLLIQFQNNGVVDDSQLPKDRFSAERLKGVDSTLKIQPAKLEDSAVYLCASSPIVGGQDGYTFGSGTRLTVV.

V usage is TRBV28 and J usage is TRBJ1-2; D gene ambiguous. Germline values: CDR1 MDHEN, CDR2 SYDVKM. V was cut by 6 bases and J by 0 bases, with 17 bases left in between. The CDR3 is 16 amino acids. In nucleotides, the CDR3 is TGTGCCAGCAGACCGGAGGTGCGCTGGGCTAACTATGGCTACACCTTC. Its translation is CASRPEVRWANYGYTF.

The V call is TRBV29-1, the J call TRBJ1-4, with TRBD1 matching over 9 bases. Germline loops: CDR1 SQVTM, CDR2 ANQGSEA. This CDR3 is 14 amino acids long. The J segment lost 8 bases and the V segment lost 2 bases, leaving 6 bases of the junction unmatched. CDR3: CSVESGQGREKLFF. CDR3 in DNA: TGCAGCGTTGAATCCGGACAGGGGAGGGAAAAACTGTTTTTT.

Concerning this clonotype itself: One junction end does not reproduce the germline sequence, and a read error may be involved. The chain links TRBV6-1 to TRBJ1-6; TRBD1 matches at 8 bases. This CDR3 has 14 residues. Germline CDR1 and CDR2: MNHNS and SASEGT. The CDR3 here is CASRSGTGNSPLHF. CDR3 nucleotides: TGTGCCAGCAGGAGCGGGACAGGAAATTCGCCCCTCCACTTT.

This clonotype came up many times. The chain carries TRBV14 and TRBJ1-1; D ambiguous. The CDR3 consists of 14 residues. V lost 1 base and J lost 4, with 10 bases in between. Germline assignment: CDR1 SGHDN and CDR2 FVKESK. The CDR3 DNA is TGTGCCAGCAGCCAAGGAGTATGGGGCACTGAAGCTTTCTTT. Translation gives CASSQGVWGTEAFF.

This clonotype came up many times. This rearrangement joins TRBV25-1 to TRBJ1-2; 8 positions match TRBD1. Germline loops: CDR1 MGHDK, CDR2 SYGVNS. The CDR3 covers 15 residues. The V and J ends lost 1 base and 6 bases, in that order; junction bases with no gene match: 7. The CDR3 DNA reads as TGTGCCAGCAGTGAATGGGCAGGGGGCGGGGATGGCTACACCTTC. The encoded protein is CASSEWAGGGDGYTF.

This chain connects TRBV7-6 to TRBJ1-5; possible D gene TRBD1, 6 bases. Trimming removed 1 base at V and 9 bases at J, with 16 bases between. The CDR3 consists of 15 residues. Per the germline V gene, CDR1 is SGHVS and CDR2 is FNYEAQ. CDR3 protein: CASSLGQGQSGPQHF. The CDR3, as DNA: TGTGCCAGCAGCTTAGGGCAGGGACAATCAGGGCCCCAGCATTTT.

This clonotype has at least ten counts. The CDR3, as DNA: TGTGCCAGCAGCTCGGGGGGTCAAGAGACCCAGTACTTC. It translates to CASSSGGQETQYF. V is TRBV7-9 and J is TRBJ2-5, with 7 bases aligning to TRBD2. J lost 2 bases, V lost 4 bases, and 1 base had no gene match. The CDR3 consists of 13 residues. CDR1 is SEHNR and CDR2 is FQNEAQ in the germline V gene (reference sequence).